This T cell receptor (beta chain) was sequenced during a study of T cells expressing NK-cell markers. For the study at large: Each TCR beta repertoire originated in sorted T cells that were CD3+CD56+NKG2C+, CD3+CD56+NKG2C- or CD3+CD56-NKG2C+. One of the eight sequenced donors was seronegative, whereas the other seven were HCMV-seropositive.

The germline V gene has CDR1 MNHNY and CDR2 SVGAGI (reference sequence). The CDR3 extends over 15 amino acids. UMIs accompanied the 5'RACE template switching by which TCR beta cDNA was made. TCRdb derives one entry per CDR3 protein from the 5' RACE reads, leaving out DNA. Across around 470,000 distinct CDR3 sequences, the top ten clones capture roughly 1.4% of the sample. Study-wide findings and caveats: These clonotypes also led the CD3+CD56-NKG2C+ fraction in a handful of donors.

Details on this clonotype: Its antigen is unidentified.

The genes are TRBV6-6 and TRBJ2-1; TCRdb's D call, TRBD2, is unchecked because there is no DNA. This receptor was identified in a woman aged 50 to 60 in good health. The specimen was blood T cells: a sorted CD56 or NKG2C T cell subset, CD4+ or CD8+ T cells, or bulk PBMC T cells (not recorded which). This CDR3 is CASRESGRAGNEQFF.